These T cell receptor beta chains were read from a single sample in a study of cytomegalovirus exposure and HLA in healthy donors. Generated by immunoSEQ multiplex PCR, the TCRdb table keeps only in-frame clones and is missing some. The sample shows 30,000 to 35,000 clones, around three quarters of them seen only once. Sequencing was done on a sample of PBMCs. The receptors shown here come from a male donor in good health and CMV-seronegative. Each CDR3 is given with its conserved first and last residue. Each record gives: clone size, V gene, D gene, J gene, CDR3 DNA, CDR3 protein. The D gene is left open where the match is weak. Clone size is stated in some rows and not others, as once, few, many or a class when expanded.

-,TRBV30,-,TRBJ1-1,TGTGCCTGGAACACAGGGAACACTGAAGCTTTCTTT,CAWNTGNTEAFF
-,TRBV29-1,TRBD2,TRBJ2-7,TGCAGCGTTGAATTTCCTAGCGGGGGGGCAGATCCCCACGAGCAGTACTTC,CSVEFPSGGADPHEQYF
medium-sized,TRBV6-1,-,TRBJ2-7,TGTGCCAGCAGTCATCGCCGGGACACGGCCTACGAGCAGTACTTC,CASSHRRDTAYEQYF
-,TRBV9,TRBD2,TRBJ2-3,TGTGCCAGCAGCTACAGCGGGGGTAGCACAGATACGCAGTATTTT,CASSYSGGSTDTQYF
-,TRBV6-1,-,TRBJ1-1,TGTGCCAGCAGTGTCCATAACACTGAAGCTTTCTTT,CASSVHNTEAFF
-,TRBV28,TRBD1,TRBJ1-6,TGTGCCAGTTTCTTGGGACAGTGGAATTCACCCCTCCACTTT,CASFLGQWNSPLHF
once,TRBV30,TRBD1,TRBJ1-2,TGTGCCTGGTCACGGCGGACAGGGGGCGCCAGTGGCTACACCTTC,CAWSRRTGGASGYTF
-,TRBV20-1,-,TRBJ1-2,TGCAGTGCTATAGTCTTAGATGGCTACACCTTC,CSAIVLDGYTF
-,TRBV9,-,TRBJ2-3,TGTGCCAGCAGCGTAGGAGTCGGGGGGCTCACAGATACGCAGTATTTT,CASSVGVGGLTDTQYF
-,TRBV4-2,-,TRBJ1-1,TGTGCCAGCAGCCAAGATTTAAACACTGAAGCTTTCTTT,CASSQDLNTEAFF
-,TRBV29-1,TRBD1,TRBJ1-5,TGCAGCGTTGCCGAACAGGGGCTCAATCAGCCCCAGCATTTT,CSVAEQGLNQPQHF
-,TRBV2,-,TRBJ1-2,TGTGCCAGCAGTCTACAGGGCTATGGCTACACCTTC,CASSLQGYGYTF
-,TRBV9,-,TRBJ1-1,TGTGCCAGCAGCGTAGGCGGGGTCGGGTCCACTGAAGCTTTCTTT,CASSVGGVGSTEAFF
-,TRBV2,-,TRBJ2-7,TGTGCCAGCAGTGACAGGGGCTACGAGCAGTACTTC,CASSDRGYEQYF
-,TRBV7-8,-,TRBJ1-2,TGTGCCAGCAGCTTAGATTGGAATGGAGGCTATGGCTACACCTTC,CASSLDWNGGYGYTF
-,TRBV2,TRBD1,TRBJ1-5,TGTGCCAGCAGTGAAGCCCACGACAGGGCGCAGCCCCAGCATTTT,CASSEAHDRAQPQHF
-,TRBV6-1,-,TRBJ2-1,TGTGCCAGCAGTGAGACAGTTAACAATGAGCAGTTCTTC,CASSETVNNEQFF
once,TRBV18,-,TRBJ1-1,TGTGCCAGCTCACCACCGGGCAGGGTGATTACTGAAGCTTTCTTT,CASSPPGRVITEAFF
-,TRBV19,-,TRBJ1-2,TGTGCCATTAAGAACCTCCGGGGAAGTCTCGGTGGCTACACCTTC,CAIKNLRGSLGGYTF
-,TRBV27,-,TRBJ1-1,TGTGCCAGCAGTGACATCACAGGGCTGGTTCCTGAAGCTTTCTTT,CASSDITGLVPEAFF
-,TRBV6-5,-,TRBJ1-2,TGTGCCAGCAGTTTGGGGCAGGGAATCTATGGCTACACCTTC,CASSLGQGIYGYTF
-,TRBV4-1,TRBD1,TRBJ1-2,TGCGCCAGCAGCCACTACATAAAACAGGGGACTAACTATGGCTACACCTTC,CASSHYIKQGTNYGYTF
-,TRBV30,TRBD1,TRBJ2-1,TGTGCCTCAGGGGGACAGCTGAGTACCAATGAGCAGTTCTTC,CASGGQLSTNEQFF
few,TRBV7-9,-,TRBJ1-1,TGTGCCAGCAGCCTCAGGGCTCTAAGCACTGAAGCTTTCTTT,CASSLRALSTEAFF
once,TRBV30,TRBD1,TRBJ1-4,TGTGCCTGGAGTGGAGGACAGGGGAGGGGAGAAAAACTGTTTTTT,CAWSGGQGRGEKLFF
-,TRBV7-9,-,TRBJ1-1,TGTGCCAGCAGCTTAGTCGTTGGGGCTCTAGACACTGAAGCTTTCTTT,CASSLVVGALDTEAFF
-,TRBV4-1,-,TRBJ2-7,TGCGCCAGCAGCCAAGAGGGGGGATTCCGCTCCTACGAGCAGTACTTC,CASSQEGGFRSYEQYF
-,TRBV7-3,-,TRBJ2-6,TGTGCCAGCAGCTTTCCTGGGAGCTCTGGGGCCAACGTCCTGACTTTC,CASSFPGSSGANVLTF
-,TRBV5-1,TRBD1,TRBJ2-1,TGCGCCAGCAGCTTAGGACAGGGGGCGGGTGATGAGCAGTTCTTC,CASSLGQGAGDEQFF
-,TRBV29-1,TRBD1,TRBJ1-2,TGCAGCGGGACAGGGCAATATGGCTACACCTTC,CSGTGQYGYTF
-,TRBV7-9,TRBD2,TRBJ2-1,TGTGCCAGCAGCTTAGATCGCGGGAGCTCCTACAATGAGCAGTTCTTC,CASSLDRGSSYNEQFF